Listed here are 18 T cell receptor beta chains from one sample, sequenced in a study of T cells in Graves' hyperthyroidism and ophthalmopathy. The CDR3 regions of TCR beta were amplified from RNA transcripts. In the first-round RT-PCR of the TCR CDR3, the HTBI primer set was used. Via MiXCR, TCRdb re-called the multiplex PCR reads, giving one row per CDR3 protein. The profile shows more than 500,000 distinct CDR3 sequences, about 15% of them singletons. The material sequenced was blood. These receptors all stem from a woman aged 40-49 years with Graves' ophthalmopathy.

The V and J genes are TRBV14 and TRBJ1-5; unclear D gene. Germline CDR1 reads SGHDN; CDR2 reads FVKESK. Trimming removed 2 bases at V and 5 bases at J, with 10 bases between. This CDR3 spans 14 amino acids. CDR3 nucleotides: TGTGCCAGCAGCCAACTCGGGCGGGATCAGCCCCAGCATTTT. Residues: CASSQLGRDQPQHF.

This clonotype was observed at least ten times. The V gene is TRBV12-3 or TRBV12-4, the J gene TRBJ1-4, with 9 bases that match TRBD1. The junction had 10 bases not matched to a gene; V was cut back by 5 bases and J by 6 bases. This CDR3 has 16 residues. Here the CDR3 reads CASSLLGTGRDEKLFF. The CDR3 nucleotides read TGTGCCAGCAGTCTGCTCGGGACAGGGAGGGATGAAAAACTGTTTTTT.

The rearrangement joins TRBV2 to TRBJ1-1; TRBD1 matches 12 bases. The CDR3 contains 18 residues. Germline V gene lookup returns CDR1 SNHLY and CDR2 FYNNEI. Trimming took 4 bases from V and 1 from J; bases not matched to a gene: 10. The DNA of the CDR3 is TGTGCCAGCAGTGCTCCCGGGACAGGGGGCCGGAGGAACACTGAAGCTTTCTTT. Its protein product is CASSAPGTGGRRNTEAFF.

The table lists this clonotype with many counts. Here the CDR3 reads CASSLMRLAKNIQYF. The DNA of the CDR3 is TGTGCCAGCAGTCTGATGCGGCTAGCCAAAAACATTCAGTACTTC. The chain has TRBV6-2 or TRBV6-3 and TRBJ2-4; D gene uncertain. V gave up 5 bases and J gave up 0 bases, with 11 bases separating them. Germline V lookup: CDR1 MNHEY, CDR2 SVGEGT. The CDR3 has 15 residues.

This clonotype was seen a handful of times. This sequence joins TRBV28 and TRBJ2-4; possible D gene TRBD1, 6 bases. Germline V gives CDR1 MDHEN, CDR2 SYDVKM. The germline V and J ends were trimmed by 7 bases and 0 bases, with 16 bases remaining between them. The CDR3 sequence is 16 residues long. CDR3 in DNA: TGTGCCAGCAATTCGCCCGAACAGGGAGCCAAAAACATTCAGTACTTC. Amino acid sequence: CASNSPEQGAKNIQYF. The full variable domain, with the rest looked up from reference TRBV28 and TRBJ2-4, is DVKVTQSSRYLVKRTGEKVFLECVQDMDHENMFWYRQDPGLGLRLIYFSYDVKMKEKGDIPEGYSVSREKKERFSLILESASTNQTSMYLCASNSPEQGAKNIQYFGAGTRLSVL.

The table lists this clonotype with a few counts. The chain couples TRBV6-5 to TRBJ2-7, with 8 bases identical to TRBD1. CDR3 length: 17 residues. The germline V gene has CDR1 MNHEY and CDR2 SVGAGI. The V segment lost 0 bases and the J segment 0 bases; nucleotides outside the gene matches: 7. The CDR3, as DNA: TGTGCCAGCAGTTACTCGGGGGGACAGGCGGTCTCCTACGAGCAGTACTTC. Translated, it gives CASSYSGGQAVSYEQYF.

This clonotype was seen a few times. The chain couples TRBV5-5 to TRBJ1-1, with unresolved D. The CDR3 contains 15 residues. Trimming removed 1 base from V and 5 bases from J, with 15 bases in between. Looked up from germline, CDR1 is SGHKS and CDR2 is YYEKEE (reference sequence). CDR3: CASSLLGFGRTEAFF. CDR3 DNA sequence: TGTGCCAGCAGCTTGCTCGGGTTCGGAAGGACTGAAGCTTTCTTT. Full variable domain (outside the CDR3, taken from reference TRBV5-5 and TRBJ1-1): DAGVTQSPTHLIKTRGQQVTLRCSPISGHKSVSWYQQVLGQGPQFIFQYYEKEERGRGNFPDRFSARQFPNYSSELNVNALLLGDSALYLCASSLLGFGRTEAFFGQGTRLTVV.

Ten or more counts support this clonotype. The CDR3 sequence: CASSHDRIQPQHF. In nucleotides, the CDR3 is TGTGCCAGTAGCCACGACAGGATTCAGCCCCAGCATTTT. The rearrangement uses TRBV19 and TRBJ1-5; weak D call: TRBD1 (6 bases). CDR1 is LNHDA, CDR2 SQIVND, per germline (reference sequence). The CDR3 loop spans 13 amino acids. Trimming stripped 6 bases from V and 6 bases from J, with 12 bases between.

This clonotype was detected ten times or more. The chain carries TRBV28 and TRBJ2-7; TRBD1 agrees at 8 bases. There are 15 residues in the CDR3. Germline V gene lookup returns CDR1 MDHEN and CDR2 SYDVKM. The ends lost 7 bases at V and 2 bases at J; junction bases unmatched: 10. The CDR3 sequence: CASTAIGTGAYEQYF. The CDR3 DNA follows: TGTGCCAGCACCGCTATCGGGACAGGAGCCTACGAGCAGTACTTC.

This clonotype was observed at least ten times. The rearrangement links TRBV20-1 to TRBJ2-5; D not certain. V lost 3 bases, J lost 2 bases, and 10 bases lay in between. The length of the CDR3 is 13 residues. CDR1 DFQATT and CDR2 SNEGSKA come from the germline V gene (reference sequence). The CDR3: CSASNTYQETQYF. The DNA of the CDR3 is TGCAGTGCTAGTAACACCTATCAAGAGACCCAGTACTTC.

There are a few counts of this clonotype. The chain uses TRBV5-1 and TRBJ2-5; D perhaps matches TRBD2 (5 bases). The CDR3 runs to 17 residues. Looked up from germline, CDR1 is SGHRS and CDR2 is YFSETQ. The V and J ends lost 4 bases and 4 bases respectively, with 23 bases between them. CDR3 residues: CASSPAQPILVGETQYF. CDR3 DNA: TGCGCCAGCAGCCCTGCCCAACCCATACTAGTTGGAGAGACCCAGTACTTC.

This clonotype came up a few times. This chain uses TRBV14 with TRBJ2-2, with D uncertain. The V end lost 2 bases, the J end lost 2 bases, and 12 bases lay between the germline ends. This CDR3 region has 16 residues. Per germline, CDR1 SGHDN and CDR2 FVKESK. The CDR3 loop reads CASSQRARPNTGELFF. In DNA form, the CDR3 reads TGTGCCAGCAGCCAACGAGCGAGACCAAACACCGGGGAGCTGTTTTTT.

This clonotype was seen ten or more times. This chain joins TRBV3-1 and TRBJ2-5, with D possibly TRBD2 on 6 matching bases. Germline values: CDR1 LGHDT, CDR2 YNNKEL (reference sequence). This CDR3 region has 16 residues. V was pared by 1 base and J by 2 bases, with 14 bases between. The CDR3 reads CASSQGMSSGQETQYF. In nucleotides, the CDR3 is TGTGCCAGCAGCCAAGGCATGAGTAGCGGTCAAGAGACCCAGTACTTC.

As for this clonotype: A much larger clone lies a single base off, so this may be a read error. This sequence joins TRBV29-1 and TRBJ2-7, with no clear D. Germline V gives CDR1 SQVTM, CDR2 ANQGSEA. This CDR3 has 13 residues. CDR3 protein: CNVDGPDSYEQYF. The CDR3 nucleotides are TGCAACGTTGACGGGCCCGACTCCTACGAGCAGTACTTC.

Ten or more counts support this clonotype. The chain is built from TRBV12-5 and TRBJ2-2; 9 positions agree with TRBD1. CDR1 is LGHNT, CDR2 FRNRAP, per germline. This CDR3 is built from 20 residues. The junction had 13 bases not matched to a gene; V was cut back by 2 bases and J by 0 bases. CDR3 amino acids: CASGLLTGGADLANTGELFF. Written as DNA, the CDR3 is TGTGCTAGTGGTTTGCTAACAGGGGGCGCAGACCTAGCGAACACCGGGGAGCTGTTTTTT.

This clonotype was seen many times. The chain uses TRBV6-1 and TRBJ2-7, with D possibly matching TRBD2 (6 bases). Trimming removed 7 bases at V and 1 base at J, with 17 bases between. CDR3 length: 15 residues. Germline CDR1 is MNHNS and CDR2 is SASEGT. The CDR3 region has the DNA TGTGCCAGCAAAACTCTCGGCGGGACTTCCTACGAGCAGTACTTC. It translates to CASKTLGGTSYEQYF.

This clonotype was detected ten times or more. This may stem from a read error, because a much larger clone lies one nucleotide away. The rearrangement joins TRBV7-9 to TRBJ2-5, with unresolved D. CDR3 size: 10 residues. Trimming left V 7 bases short and J 1 base short, with 1 base between. Germline V gene sequence: CDR1 SEHNR, CDR2 FQNEAQ (reference sequence). CDR3 sequence: CASTQETQYF. The CDR3 nucleotides are TGTGCCAGCACCCAAGAGACCCAGTACTTC.

This clonotype was counted between two and nine times. The J gene is TRBJ1-3, the V gene TRBV5-1; D unclear. The CDR3 spans 15 residues. The germline V gene encodes CDR1 SGHRS and CDR2 YFSETQ. With 0 bases removed from V and 2 bases from J, the gap between germline ends came to 9 bases. Written as DNA, the CDR3 is TGCGCCAGCAGCTTGGTACCGGCCGCTGGAAACACCATATATTTT. Translating gives CASSLVPAAGNTIYF.